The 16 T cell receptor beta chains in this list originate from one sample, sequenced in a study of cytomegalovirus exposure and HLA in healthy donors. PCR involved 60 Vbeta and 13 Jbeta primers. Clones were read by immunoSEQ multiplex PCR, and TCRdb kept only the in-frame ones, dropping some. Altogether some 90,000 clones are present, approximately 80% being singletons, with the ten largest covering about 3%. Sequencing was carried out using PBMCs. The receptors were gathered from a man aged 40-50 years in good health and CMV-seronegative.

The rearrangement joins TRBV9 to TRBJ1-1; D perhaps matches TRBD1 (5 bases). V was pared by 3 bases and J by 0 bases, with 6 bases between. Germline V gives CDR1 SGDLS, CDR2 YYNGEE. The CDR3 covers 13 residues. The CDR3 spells CASSARVNTEAFF. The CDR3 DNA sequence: TGTGCCAGCAGCGCCAGGGTGAACACTGAAGCTTTCTTT.

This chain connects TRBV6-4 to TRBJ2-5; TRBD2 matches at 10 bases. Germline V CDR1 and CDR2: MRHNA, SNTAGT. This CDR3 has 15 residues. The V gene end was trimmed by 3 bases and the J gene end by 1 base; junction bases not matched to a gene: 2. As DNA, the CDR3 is TGTGCCAGCAGTGAAAGCGGGGGGGGCCAAGAGACCCAGTACTTC. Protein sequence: CASSESGGGQETQYF.

The CDR3 loop is CASSSPQGQIYGYTF. As DNA, the CDR3 is TGTGCCAGCAGCTCACCACAGGGGCAGATTTATGGCTACACCTTC. The chain carries TRBV7-2 and TRBJ1-2, with 7 bases that match TRBD1. J was trimmed by 5 bases and V by 4 bases; bases with no gene match: 10. The CDR3 loop spans 15 amino acids. Germline assignment: CDR1 SGHTA and CDR2 FQGNSA. The entire variable domain, with the rest obtained from reference TRBV7-2 and TRBJ1-2, is as follows: GAGVSQSPSNKVTEKGKDVELRCDPISGHTALYWYRQSLGQGLEFLIYFQGNSAPDKSGLPSDRFSAERTGGSVSTLTIQRTQQEDSAVYLCASSSPQGQIYGYTFGSGTRLTVV.

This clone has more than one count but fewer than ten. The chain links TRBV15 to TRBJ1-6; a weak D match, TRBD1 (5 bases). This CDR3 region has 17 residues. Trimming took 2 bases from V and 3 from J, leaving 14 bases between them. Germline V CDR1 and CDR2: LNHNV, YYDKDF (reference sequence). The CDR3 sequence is CATSRRFDSNYNSPLHF. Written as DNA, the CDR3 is TGTGCCACCAGCAGAAGGTTCGACAGCAACTATAATTCACCCCTCCACTTT.

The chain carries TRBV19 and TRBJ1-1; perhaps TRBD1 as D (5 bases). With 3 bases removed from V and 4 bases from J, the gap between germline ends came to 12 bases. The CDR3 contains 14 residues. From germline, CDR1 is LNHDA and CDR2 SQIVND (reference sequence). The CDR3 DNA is TGTGCCAGTAGTATGTTTCAGGGAATCACTGAAGCTTTCTTT. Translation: CASSMFQGITEAFF.

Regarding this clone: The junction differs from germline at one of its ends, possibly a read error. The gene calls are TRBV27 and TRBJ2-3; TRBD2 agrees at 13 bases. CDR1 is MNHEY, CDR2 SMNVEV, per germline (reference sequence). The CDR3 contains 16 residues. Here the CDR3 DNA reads TGTGCCAGCCGTTTACAGACTAGCGGGGGGTTAGATACGCAGTATTTT. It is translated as CASRLQTSGGLDTQYF.

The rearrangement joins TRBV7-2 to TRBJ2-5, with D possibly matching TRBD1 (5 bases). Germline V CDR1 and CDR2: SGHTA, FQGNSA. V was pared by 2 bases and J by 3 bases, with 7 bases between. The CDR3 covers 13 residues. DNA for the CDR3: TGTGCCAGCAGCTTACGGACAAAAGAGACCCAGTACTTC. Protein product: CASSLRTKETQYF.

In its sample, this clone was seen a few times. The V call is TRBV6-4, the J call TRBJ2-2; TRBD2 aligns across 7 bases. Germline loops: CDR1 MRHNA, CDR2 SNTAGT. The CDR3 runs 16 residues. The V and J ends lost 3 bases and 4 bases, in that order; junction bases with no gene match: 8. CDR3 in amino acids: CASSEEGGSGTGELFF. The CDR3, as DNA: TGTGCCAGCAGTGAGGAGGGAGGGTCGGGCACCGGGGAGCTGTTTTTT.

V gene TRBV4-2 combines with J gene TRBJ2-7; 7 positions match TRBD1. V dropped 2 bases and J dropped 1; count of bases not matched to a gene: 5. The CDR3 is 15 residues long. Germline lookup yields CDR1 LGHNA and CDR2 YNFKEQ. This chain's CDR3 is CASSQQGDPSYEQYF. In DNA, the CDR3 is TGTGCCAGCAGCCAACAGGGGGACCCTTCCTACGAGCAGTACTTC.

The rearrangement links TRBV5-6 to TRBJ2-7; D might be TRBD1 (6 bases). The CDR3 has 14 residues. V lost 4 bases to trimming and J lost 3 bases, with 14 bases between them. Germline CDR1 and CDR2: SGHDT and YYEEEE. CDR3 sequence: CASSVRDILYEQYF. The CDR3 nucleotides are TGTGCCAGCAGCGTCCGGGACATACTCTACGAGCAGTACTTC.

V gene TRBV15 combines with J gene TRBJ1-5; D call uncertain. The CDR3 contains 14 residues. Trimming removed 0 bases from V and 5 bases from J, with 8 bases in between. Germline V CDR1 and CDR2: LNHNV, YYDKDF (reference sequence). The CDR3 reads CATSRELRDQPQHF. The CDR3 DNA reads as TGTGCCACCAGCAGAGAACTGAGGGATCAGCCCCAGCATTTT.

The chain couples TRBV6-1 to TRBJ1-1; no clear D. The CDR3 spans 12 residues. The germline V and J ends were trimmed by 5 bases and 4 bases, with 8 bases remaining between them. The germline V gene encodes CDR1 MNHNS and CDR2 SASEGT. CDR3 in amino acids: CASSPPITEAFF. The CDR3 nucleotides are TGTGCCAGCAGTCCTCCTATCACTGAAGCTTTCTTT.

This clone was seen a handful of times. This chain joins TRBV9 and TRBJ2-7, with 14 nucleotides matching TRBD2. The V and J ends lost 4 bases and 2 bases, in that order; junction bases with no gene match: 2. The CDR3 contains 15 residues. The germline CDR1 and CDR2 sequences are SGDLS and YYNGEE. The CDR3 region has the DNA TGTGCCAGCAGCCCGACTAGCGGGGGGGCCTACGAGCAGTACTTC. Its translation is CASSPTSGGAYEQYF.

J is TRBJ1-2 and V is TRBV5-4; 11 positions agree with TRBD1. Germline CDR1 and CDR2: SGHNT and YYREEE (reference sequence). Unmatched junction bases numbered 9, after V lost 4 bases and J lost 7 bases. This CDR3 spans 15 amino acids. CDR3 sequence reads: CASSTRTGGLTGYTF. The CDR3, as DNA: TGTGCCAGCAGCACCCGGACAGGGGGCCTAACTGGCTACACCTTC.

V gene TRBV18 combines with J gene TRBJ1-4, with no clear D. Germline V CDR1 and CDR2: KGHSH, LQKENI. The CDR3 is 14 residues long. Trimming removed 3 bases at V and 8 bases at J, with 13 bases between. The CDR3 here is CASSPGEGAEKLFF. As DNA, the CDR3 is TGTGCCAGCTCACCCGGGGAGGGCGCGGAAAAACTGTTTTTT. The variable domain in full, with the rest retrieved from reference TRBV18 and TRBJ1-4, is NAGVMQNPRHLVRRRGQEARLRCSPMKGHSHVYWYRQLPEEGLKFMVYLQKENIIDESGMPKERFSAEFPKEGPSILRIQQVVRGDSAAYFCASSPGEGAEKLFFGSGTQLSVL.

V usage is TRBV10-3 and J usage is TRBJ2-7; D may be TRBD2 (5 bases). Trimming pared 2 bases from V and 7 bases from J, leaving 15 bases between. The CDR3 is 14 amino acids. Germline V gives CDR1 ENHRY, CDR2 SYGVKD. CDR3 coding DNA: TGTGCCATCAGTGAGACAGCCTACCCGGGGGAGCAGTACTTC. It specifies CAISETAYPGEQYF.